This is a list of T cell receptor beta chains from one sample in a study of cytomegalovirus exposure and HLA in healthy donors. Clones were sequenced by immunoSEQ multiplex PCR, and TCRdb holds only the in-frame ones, with some missing. The repertoire has some 110,000 clones, about 85% of them found once; the top ten carry roughly 4.4%. Input material: PBMCs. The receptors here all came from a man aged 18-30 years in good health and CMV-seropositive. Both conserved end residues are part of each CDR3. The D gene is left open where the match is weak. Some rows have no size entry. The others give once, few or many, or a class for an expanded clone.

D: TRBD2; size: NA; V: TRBV4-1; J: TRBJ2-1; DNA: TGCGCCAGCAGCCAGGAAGCGGGGGGGCCATACAATGAGCAGTTCTTC; CDR3: CASSQEAGGPYNEQFF
D: TRBD2; size: NA; V: TRBV7-2; J: TRBJ2-5; DNA: TGTGCCAGCAGCCCCAGCGGGGGTAGCCTGGAGACCCAGTACTTC; CDR3: CASSPSGGSLETQYF
D: NA; size: NA; V: TRBV11-2; J: TRBJ2-3; DNA: TGTGCCAGCAGCTTAAGTAGTCGCAGCACAGATACGCAGTATTTT; CDR3: CASSLSSRSTDTQYF
D: NA; size: NA; V: TRBV5-4; J: TRBJ1-5; DNA: TGTGCCAGCAGCTTGGGGGGAGATAGCAATCAGCCCCAGCATTTT; CDR3: CASSLGGDSNQPQHF
D: NA; size: NA; V: TRBV10-2; J: TRBJ1-1; DNA: TGCGCCGTCTTAAAGGGGGTTCAAGCTTTCTTT; CDR3: CAVLKGVQAFF
D: TRBD1; size: once; V: TRBV5-1; J: TRBJ2-7; DNA: TGCGCCAGCAGCCCCGACAGGGGGACGGTCTACGAGCAGTACTTC; CDR3: CASSPDRGTVYEQYF
D: TRBD2; size: once; V: TRBV4-1; J: TRBJ2-3; DNA: TGCGCCAGCAGCCAGGGACTAGCGGGGGGGCAGGTTACGCCCGAGTATTTT; CDR3: CASSQGLAGGQVTPEYF
D: NA; size: NA; V: TRBV27; J: TRBJ2-3; DNA: TGTGCCAGCAGTTTGCCCACAGGGAGTGGGTCAGATACGCAGTATTTT; CDR3: CASSLPTGSGSDTQYF
D: NA; size: NA; V: TRBV4-2; J: TRBJ2-7; DNA: TGTGCCAGCAGCCAAGGAGGGCCCTCCTACGAGCAGTACTTC; CDR3: CASSQGGPSYEQYF
D: NA; size: NA; V: TRBV18; J: TRBJ1-5; DNA: TGTGCCAGCTCACCTCAGCGGGGTAATCAGCCCCAGCATTTT; CDR3: CASSPQRGNQPQHF
D: TRBD2; size: NA; V: TRBV5-1; J: TRBJ2-1; DNA: TGCGCCAGCAGCCTTAGCGGGGGCTCCTACAATGAGCAGTTCTTC; CDR3: CASSLSGGSYNEQFF
D: NA; size: NA; V: TRBV5-1; J: TRBJ1-4; DNA: TGCGCCAGCAGCTTGGGTACAACTAATGAAAAACTGTTTTTT; CDR3: CASSLGTTNEKLFF
D: TRBD1; size: NA; V: TRBV4-1; J: TRBJ1-1; DNA: TGCGCCAGCAGCCCTGGACAGGACCGACTTGAAGCTTTCTTT; CDR3: CASSPGQDRLEAFF
D: NA; size: NA; V: TRBV18; J: TRBJ1-2; DNA: TGTGCCAGCTCACCGACGTCAAGGGGATACTATGGCTACACCTTC; CDR3: CASSPTSRGYYGYTF
D: TRBD1; size: NA; V: TRBV28; J: TRBJ1-2; DNA: TGTGCCAGCGGACACGTGGGTGGACAGGGGGACGACTATGGCTACACCTTC; CDR3: CASGHVGGQGDDYGYTF
D: NA; size: NA; V: TRBV6-6; J: TRBJ2-2; DNA: TGTGCCAGCACGTCCGAGTCCGGGGAGCTGTTTTTT; CDR3: CASTSESGELFF
D: NA; size: NA; V: TRBV11-2; J: TRBJ1-2; DNA: TGTGCCAGCAGCTCAGCCGGGACATCGGTCCTCCGATATGGCTACACCTTC; CDR3: CASSSAGTSVLRYGYTF
D: NA; size: few; V: TRBV9; J: TRBJ2-7; DNA: TGTGCCAGCAGCGGAGTGACCTACGAGCAGTACTTC; CDR3: CASSGVTYEQYF
D: NA; size: NA; V: TRBV29-1; J: TRBJ1-2; DNA: TGCAGCGTTGTGGCCGAGGGTAAACAGGGAGTATATGGCTACACCTTC; CDR3: CSVVAEGKQGVYGYTF
D: TRBD1; size: NA; V: TRBV7-6; J: TRBJ1-1; DNA: TGTGCCAGCAGCCTCTCGACAGGGGGGGGGACTGAAGCTTTCTTT; CDR3: CASSLSTGGGTEAFF
D: NA; size: NA; V: TRBV6-6; J: TRBJ2-5; DNA: TGTGCCATCAAGACAGCCGGCAGAAAAGAGACCCAGTACTTC; CDR3: CAIKTAGRKETQYF
D: TRBD1; size: NA; V: TRBV19; J: TRBJ2-2; DNA: TGTGCCACAGGGCAGGGGGTCAGCGGGGAGCTGTTTTTT; CDR3: CATGQGVSGELFF
D: NA; size: once; V: TRBV7-9; J: TRBJ2-5; DNA: TGTGCCAGCAGCTTAGCAACAGGTGCCCAAGAGACCCAGTACTTC; CDR3: CASSLATGAQETQYF
D: TRBD1; size: NA; V: TRBV27; J: TRBJ1-2; DNA: TGTGCCAGCAGGGACAGGGGTATTAACTATGGCTACACCTTC; CDR3: CASRDRGINYGYTF
D: TRBD1; size: NA; V: TRBV6-6; J: TRBJ1-5; DNA: TGTGCCAGCAGTGGAGGACAGGGGGCGACTCAGCCCCAGCATTTT; CDR3: CASSGGQGATQPQHF
D: NA; size: NA; V: TRBV5-1; J: TRBJ1-1; DNA: TGCGCCAGCAGCTCTACAGGGAACACTGAAGCTTTCTTT; CDR3: CASSSTGNTEAFF
D: NA; size: NA; V: TRBV15; J: TRBJ1-5; DNA: TGTGCCACCAGCAGAGCGACAGAGACTAGCAATCAGCCCCAGCATTTT; CDR3: CATSRATETSNQPQHF
D: NA; size: few; V: TRBV21-1; J: TRBJ2-3; DNA: TGTGCCAGCAGGGAGCGAAGGTGGCAGGGTTGGGGAGATACGCAGTATTTT; CDR3: CASRERRWQGWGDTQYF
D: NA; size: NA; V: TRBV30; J: TRBJ1-4; DNA: TGTGCCTGGAGTGGTTACACAACTAATGAAAAACTGTTTTTT; CDR3: CAWSGYTTNEKLFF
D: TRBD1; size: NA; V: TRBV2; J: TRBJ2-5; DNA: TGTGCCAGCAGTGGGGACAGGTCCCAAGAGACCCAGTACTTC; CDR3: CASSGDRSQETQYF
D: TRBD2; size: NA; V: TRBV7-9; J: TRBJ2-3; DNA: TGTGCCAGCAGCTTACTGGGACTAGCGGGGGGGCTAACAGATACGCAGTATTTT; CDR3: CASSLLGLAGGLTDTQYF
D: TRBD1; size: NA; V: TRBV29-1; J: TRBJ1-1; DNA: TGCAGCGTTGCCCAGGGGGCTGAAGCTTTCTTT; CDR3: CSVAQGAEAFF
D: TRBD2; size: NA; V: TRBV27; J: TRBJ2-5; DNA: TGTGCCAGCAGTCCCCTCAGGACTAGGTGGAAAGAGACCCAGTACTTC; CDR3: CASSPLRTRWKETQYF
D: TRBD1; size: NA; V: TRBV30; J: TRBJ2-7; DNA: TGTGCCTGGAGGGGACAGGGCGCCTCCTACGAGCAGTACTTC; CDR3: CAWRGQGASYEQYF
D: TRBD1; size: NA; V: TRBV5-1; J: TRBJ2-3; DNA: TGCGCCAGCAGCTTGCAACCGGGACAGGGGTCAGATACGCAGTATTTT; CDR3: CASSLQPGQGSDTQYF
D: NA; size: NA; V: TRBV5-5; J: TRBJ1-5; DNA: TGTGCCAGCAGCCCCGGAGAGGGCGAGAGAAGGCCCCAGCATTTT; CDR3: CASSPGEGERRPQHF
D: TRBD1; size: NA; V: TRBV6-5; J: TRBJ1-2; DNA: TGTGCCAGCAGTCCTGACAGGGCCCATGGCTACACCTTC; CDR3: CASSPDRAHGYTF
D: TRBD1; size: NA; V: TRBV28; J: TRBJ1-5; DNA: TGTGCCAGCAGTTCCCCGGGACAGGGGAATCAGCCCCAGCATTTT; CDR3: CASSSPGQGNQPQHF
D: NA; size: few; V: TRBV7-9; J: TRBJ1-6; DNA: TGTGCCAGCAGATATGGCTTCGATTCACCCCTCCACTTT; CDR3: CASRYGFDSPLHF
D: NA; size: NA; V: TRBV7-2; J: TRBJ2-3; DNA: TGTGCCAGCAGCTCCCGGCGGAGCACAGATACGCAGTATTTT; CDR3: CASSSRRSTDTQYF
D: TRBD2; size: NA; V: TRBV29-1; J: TRBJ2-5; DNA: TGCAGCGTTGATGGGGTCAGCGGGGCGGTGGAGACCCAGTACTTC; CDR3: CSVDGVSGAVETQYF
D: TRBD2; size: NA; V: TRBV27; J: TRBJ2-1; DNA: TGTGCCAGCAGTCCAGCGGGGGGATACTACAATGAGCAGTTCTTC; CDR3: CASSPAGGYYNEQFF
D: NA; size: NA; V: TRBV5-6; J: TRBJ2-5; DNA: TGTGCCAGCAGCTCGGCAGGGGTCACCGGGGAGACCCAGTACTTC; CDR3: CASSSAGVTGETQYF
D: NA; size: NA; V: TRBV2; J: TRBJ2-7; DNA: TGTGCCAGCAGTGGATTTGTCGGGCAACAGGGCAACTCCTACGAGCAGTACTTC; CDR3: CASSGFVGQQGNSYEQYF
D: TRBD2; size: NA; V: TRBV7-9; J: TRBJ2-7; DNA: TGTGCCAGCAGCTTAGCGCCGGGACTAGCGGGGTACGAGCAGTACTTC; CDR3: CASSLAPGLAGYEQYF
D: TRBD1; size: NA; V: TRBV7-9; J: TRBJ1-1; DNA: TGTGCCAGCAGCTTTCGAGGACAGGGGGCCTTTTCGGCCACTGAAGCTTTCTTT; CDR3: CASSFRGQGAFSATEAFF
D: NA; size: NA; V: TRBV5-6; J: TRBJ1-2; DNA: TGTGCCAGCAGCTTTTCAGGGTTGCTGGGCTACACCTTC; CDR3: CASSFSGLLGYTF
D: NA; size: NA; V: TRBV2; J: TRBJ1-2; DNA: TGTGCCAGCAGTCGGACAGATTATGGCTACACCTTC; CDR3: CASSRTDYGYTF